The clone carrying this T cell receptor beta chain was observed a few times. These data belong to a study of beta chain features in type 1 diabetes. All of the sorted populations showed purity greater than 98%. Expressed TCRB transcripts were sequenced after all isolated RNA was converted to cDNA. Libraries were prepared by immunoSEQ multiplex PCR; TCRdb keeps only in-frame clonotypes and omits some of them. The sample lists under 950,000 clones, roughly a sixth occurring once. This clonotype was obtained from a woman younger than 30 in good health. Sequenced: naive CD4+ T cells from blood.

CDR3: CASSTGTSGSNEQFF. Written as DNA, the CDR3 is TGCGCCAGCAGCACCGGGACTAGCGGGAGTAATGAGCAGTTCTTC. This chain connects TRBV5-1 to TRBJ2-1; TRBD2 agrees at 14 bases. With V trimmed by 4 bases and J by 7 bases, 4 bases remained unmatched. The CDR3 totals 15 residues. Looked up from germline, CDR1 is SGHRS and CDR2 is YFSETQ.